The text below deals with one T cell receptor (beta chain). TCRdb reanalyzed the 5' RACE reads and collapses them to one entry per CDR3 protein, without DNA. Its table records about 460,000 distinct CDR3 sequences. The sample comes from a study of T cells expressing NK-cell markers. CDR1 SGHRS and CDR2 YFSETQ come from the germline V gene. The CDR3 is made up of 14 amino acids. The sequence was obtained from a woman aged 45 to 65 in good health. The chain carries TRBV5-1 and TRBJ2-5; as DNA is missing, the TRBD2 call by TCRdb cannot be tested. What was sequenced was blood T cells: a sorted CD56 or NKG2C T cell subset, CD4+ or CD8+ T cells, or bulk PBMC T cells (not recorded which). The CDR3: CASTHTSDRETQYF.